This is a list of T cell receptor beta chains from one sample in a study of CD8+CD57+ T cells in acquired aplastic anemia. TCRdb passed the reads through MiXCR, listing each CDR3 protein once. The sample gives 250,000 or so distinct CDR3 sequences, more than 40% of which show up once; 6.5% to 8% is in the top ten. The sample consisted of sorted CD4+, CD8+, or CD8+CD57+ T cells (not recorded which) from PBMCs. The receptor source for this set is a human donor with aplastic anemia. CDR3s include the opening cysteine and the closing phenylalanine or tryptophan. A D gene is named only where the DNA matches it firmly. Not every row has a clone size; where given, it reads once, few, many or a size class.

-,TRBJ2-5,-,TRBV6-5,CASSYSEQGGETQYF,TGTGCCAGCAGTTACTCGGAGCAGGGCGGGGAGACCCAGTACTTC
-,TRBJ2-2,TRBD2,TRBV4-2,CASSHPSGRADDGELFF,TGTGCCAGCAGCCACCCTAGCGGGAGGGCCGACGACGGGGAGCTGTTTTTT
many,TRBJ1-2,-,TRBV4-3,CASSQGIQGFYGYTF,TGCGCCAGCAGCCAAGGAATTCAGGGGTTCTATGGCTACACCTTC
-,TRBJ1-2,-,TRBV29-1,CSVEGWGWGYTF,TGCAGCGTTGAAGGGTGGGGTTGGGGCTACACCTTC
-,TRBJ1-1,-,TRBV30,CATRARANTEAFF,TGTGCCACGCGCGCCAGGGCGAACACTGAAGCTTTCTTT
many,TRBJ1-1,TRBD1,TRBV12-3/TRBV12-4,CASSTPQGGAEAFF,TGTGCCAGCAGTACACCCCAGGGGGGCGCTGAAGCTTTCTTT
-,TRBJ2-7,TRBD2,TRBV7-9,CASSLIADSGRAYEQYF,TGTGCCAGCAGCTTAATCGCGGATAGCGGGAGGGCTTACGAGCAGTACTTC
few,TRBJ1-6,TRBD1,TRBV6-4,CASSPGTGYNSPLHF,TGTGCCAGCAGTCCCGGGACAGGCTATAATTCACCCCTCCACTTT
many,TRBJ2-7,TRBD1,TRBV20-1,CSAHWTGVSYEQYF,TGCAGTGCCCACTGGACAGGGGTCTCCTACGAGCAGTACTTC
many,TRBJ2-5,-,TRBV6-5,CASSYGTQSQETQYF,TGTGCCAGCAGTTACGGGACACAATCCCAAGAGACCCAGTACTTC
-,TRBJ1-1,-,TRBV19,CASHQGMNTEAFF,TGTGCCAGTCACCAGGGAATGAACACTGAAGCTTTCTTT
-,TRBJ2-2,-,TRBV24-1,CATSDLVVGFGTGELFF,TGTGCCACCAGTGATTTGGTGGTGGGATTCGGGACCGGGGAGCTGTTTTTT
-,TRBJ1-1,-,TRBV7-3,CASSLPGHLEAFF,TGTGCCAGCAGCTTACCCGGACACCTAGAAGCTTTCTTT